This T cell receptor (beta chain) was recorded in a study of blood T cells in healthy people across ages. Donors were systemically healthy Caucasian individuals from Russia aged roughly 6 to 95 years. The V gene's germline CDR1 is DFQATT and CDR2 SNEGSKA (reference sequence). The CDR3 has 17 amino acids. V trimming: 4 bases; J trimming: 9 bases; junction bases outside the gene matches: 12. Note on this clonotype: Its antigen is as yet unknown.

The study's findings and limits: The percentage of naive T cells correlated strongly with TCR beta diversity. Naive CD4+ cell counts and diversity both ran higher in long-lived than in aged donors.

For the second PCR, which ran for roughly 7 to 11 cycles, a sample-barcoded 5' primer and a J-beta primer mix were used. TCRdb used MiXCR to reprocess the 5' RACE reads, holding one entry per CDR3 protein. The sample has hundreds of thousands of distinct CDR3 sequences; approximately 60% are singletons. This sequence originates from a man aged 35-49 years in good health. This chain links TRBV20-1 with TRBJ2-1; 16 positions agree with TRBD2. Sequencing used blood. The CDR3 here is CSAKGLAGGPWRGEQFF. For the CDR3, the DNA is TGCAGTGCTAAGGGACTAGCGGGAGGGCCGTGGAGAGGTGAGCAGTTCTTC.